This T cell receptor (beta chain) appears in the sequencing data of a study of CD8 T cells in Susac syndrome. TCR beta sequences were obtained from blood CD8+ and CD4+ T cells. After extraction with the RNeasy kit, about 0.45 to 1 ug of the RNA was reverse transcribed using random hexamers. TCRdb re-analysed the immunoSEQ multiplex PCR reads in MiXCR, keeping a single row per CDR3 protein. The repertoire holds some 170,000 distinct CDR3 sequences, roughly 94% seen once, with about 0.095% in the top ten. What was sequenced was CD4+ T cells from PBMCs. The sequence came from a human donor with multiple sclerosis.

DNA for the CDR3: TGTGCCAGCAGCCGGGGACAGATGAACACTGAAGCTTTCTTT. Protein product: CASSRGQMNTEAFF. This chain connects TRBV3-1 to TRBJ1-1, with TRBD1 matching 7 bases. Trimming cost V 4 bases and J 0 bases; bases outside gene matches: 2. This CDR3 is built from 14 residues. CDR1 and CDR2 from the germline V gene are LGHDT and YNNKEL (reference sequence).